The T cell receptor (beta chain) under discussion was sequenced for a study of technical replicates of blood from a few donors. Assay: immunoSEQ multiplex PCR; the TCRdb copy retains only in-frame clones and omits some. This repertoire shows tens of thousands of clones, about 94% found once; its top ten account for 0.38%. This CDR3 is built from 13 residues. Germline loops: CDR1 PRHDT, CDR2 FYEKMQ (reference sequence). Trimming stripped 5 bases from V and 5 bases from J, with 11 bases between. The receptor was isolated from a human donor in good health. The chain has TRBV13 and TRBJ2-3; maybe TRBD1 (6 bases). Sample: T cells isolated from PBMCs. DNA for the CDR3: TGTGCCAGCAGCCCCCAGGGGATAGATACGCAGTATTTT. The encoded protein is CASSPQGIDTQYF.